This TCR beta chain was sequenced during a study of molecular identifiers for immune sequencing clone quantification. Sorted naive CD8 T cells, roughly 19,000 to 1,100,000, were sequenced from 10%, 30% or 50% RNA. Bulk TCR libraries were made with methods that had been previously described and with listed TCR primers. TCRdb re-analysed the PCR reads in MiXCR, keeping a single row per CDR3 protein. The sample has about 640,000 distinct CDR3 sequences; just under 20% are singletons. As concerns this clonotype: Its target is not known.

The CDR3 is 13 amino acids. The germline V and J ends were trimmed by 6 bases and 3 bases, with 12 bases remaining between them. From germline, CDR1 is KGHSH and CDR2 LQKENI. Study-wide findings and caveats: In CMV-specific effectors, clones above 20 copies held over 99% of molecules; naive, under 1%. Detecting spiked Jurkat TCR RNA from one cell among about a million naive cells was reportedly possible.

The material sequenced was naive CD8+ T cells from blood, with Jurkat cell RNA spiked in. Noted subset: FACS-sorted CD8+CD4-CCR7+CD45RA+ naive T cells. The chain couples TRBV18 to TRBJ2-7; D unclear. The receptor's source is a human donor in good health. Some libraries in this study had Jurkat cell RNA spiked in. The CDR3 protein is CASSPWVDYEQYF. The CDR3 bases are TGTGCCAGCTCCCCCTGGGTGGACTACGAGCAGTACTTC.